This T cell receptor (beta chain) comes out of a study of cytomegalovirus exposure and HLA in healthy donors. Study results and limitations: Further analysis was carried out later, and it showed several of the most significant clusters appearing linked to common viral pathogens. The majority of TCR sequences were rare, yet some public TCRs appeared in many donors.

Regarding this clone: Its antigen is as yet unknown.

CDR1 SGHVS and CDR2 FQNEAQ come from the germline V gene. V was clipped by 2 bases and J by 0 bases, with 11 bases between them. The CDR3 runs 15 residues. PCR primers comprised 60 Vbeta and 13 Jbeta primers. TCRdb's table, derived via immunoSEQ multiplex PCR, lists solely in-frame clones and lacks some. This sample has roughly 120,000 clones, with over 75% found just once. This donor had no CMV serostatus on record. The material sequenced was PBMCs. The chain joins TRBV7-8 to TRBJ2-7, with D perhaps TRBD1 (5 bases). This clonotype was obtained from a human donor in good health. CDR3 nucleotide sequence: TGTGCCAGCAGCTTATACCAGGGCCCCTCCTACGAGCAGTACTTC. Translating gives CASSLYQGPSYEQYF.